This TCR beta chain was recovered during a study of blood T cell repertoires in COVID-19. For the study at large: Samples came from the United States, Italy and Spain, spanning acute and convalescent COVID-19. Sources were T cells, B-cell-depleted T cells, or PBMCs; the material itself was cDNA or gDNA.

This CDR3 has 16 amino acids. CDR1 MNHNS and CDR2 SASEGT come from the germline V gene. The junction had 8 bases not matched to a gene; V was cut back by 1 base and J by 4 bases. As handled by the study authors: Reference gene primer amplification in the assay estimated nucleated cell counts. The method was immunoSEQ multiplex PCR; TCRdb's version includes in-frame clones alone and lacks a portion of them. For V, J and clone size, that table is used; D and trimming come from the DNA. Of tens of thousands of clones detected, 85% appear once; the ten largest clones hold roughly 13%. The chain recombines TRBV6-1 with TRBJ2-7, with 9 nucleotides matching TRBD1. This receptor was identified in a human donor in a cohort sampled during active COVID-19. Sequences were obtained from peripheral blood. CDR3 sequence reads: CASSEGLGQGTYEQYF. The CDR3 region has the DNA TGTGCCAGCAGTGAAGGGTTAGGACAGGGGACATACGAGCAGTACTTC.